The TCR beta chain described here comes from a study of blood T cell repertoires in COVID-19. Study summary: Specimens from acute and convalescent COVID-19 originated in the United States, Italy and Spain. PBMCs, B-cell-depleted T cells, or T cells were the source of the cDNA or gDNA that made up the material.

In the original processing: Reference gene primer amplification gave estimated nucleated cell counts. Only in-frame clones appear in the TCRdb table, and some are missing; sequencing was by immunoSEQ multiplex PCR. V and J calls plus clone size are reproduced from that table; the DNA served to infer D and trimming. Here the sample spans roughly 250,000 clones, 70% to 75% being singletons. The clonotype comes from a woman older than 75 with acute or convalescent COVID-19. Sequenced sample: peripheral blood.

This CDR3 reads CASSLGGQVPWETQYF. The CDR3 DNA reads as TGTGCCAGCAGCTTAGGTGGACAGGTTCCGTGGGAGACCCAGTACTTC. This chain links TRBV7-9 with TRBJ2-5, with 7 bases fitting TRBD1. Losses at the gene ends were 1 base for V and 5 bases for J; bases not matched to a gene: 10. The CDR3 contains 16 residues. CDR1 SEHNR and CDR2 FQNEAQ come from the germline V gene (reference sequence).